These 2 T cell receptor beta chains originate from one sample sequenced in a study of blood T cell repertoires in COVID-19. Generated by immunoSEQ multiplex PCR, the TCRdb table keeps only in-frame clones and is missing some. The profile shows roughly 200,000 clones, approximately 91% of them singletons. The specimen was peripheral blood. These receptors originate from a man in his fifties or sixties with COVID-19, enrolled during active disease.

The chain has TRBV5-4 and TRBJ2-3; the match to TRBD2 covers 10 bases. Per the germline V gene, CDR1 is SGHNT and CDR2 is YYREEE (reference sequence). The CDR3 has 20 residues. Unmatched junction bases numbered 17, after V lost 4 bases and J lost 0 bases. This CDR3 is CASSPPFRLAGAPSTDTQYF. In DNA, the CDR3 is TGTGCCAGCAGCCCCCCCTTTAGGCTAGCGGGGGCTCCTAGCACAGATACGCAGTATTTT. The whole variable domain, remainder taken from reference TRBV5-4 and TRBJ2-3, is ETGVTQSPTHLIKTRGQQVTLRCSSQSGHNTVSWYQQALGQGPQFIFQYYREEENGRGNFPPRFSGLQFPNYSSELNVNALELDDSALYLCASSPPFRLAGAPSTDTQYFGPGTRLTVL.

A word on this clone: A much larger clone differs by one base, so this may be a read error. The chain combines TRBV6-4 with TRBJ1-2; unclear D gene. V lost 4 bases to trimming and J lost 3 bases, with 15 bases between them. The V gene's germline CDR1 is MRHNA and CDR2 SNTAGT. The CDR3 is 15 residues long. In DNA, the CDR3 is TGTGCCAGCAGTGTTACGAACGATAGATACTATGGCTACACCTTC. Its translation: CASSVTNDRYYGYTF.